The 32 T cell receptor beta chains below all came from one sample that was sequenced in a study of blood T cells in healthy people across ages. A second 7 to 11 cycle PCR used barcoded and J-beta primers. TCRdb independently ran MiXCR on the 5' RACE reads; one entry per CDR3 protein. Among some 1.1 million distinct CDR3 sequences listed, under 40% were seen once. Sequencing used blood. The origin of the receptors is a man younger than 35 in good health.

In this sample, this clonotype turned up a few times. The chain couples TRBV6-5 to TRBJ2-7; unclear D gene. The CDR3 is 12 amino acids. Germline values: CDR1 MNHEY, CDR2 SVGAGI. V dropped 5 bases and J dropped 2 bases, with 7 bases sitting between them. In DNA form, the CDR3 reads TGTGCCAGCAGTACCCACGCCTACGAGCAGTACTTC. Protein sequence: CASSTHAYEQYF.

The chain combines TRBV10-3 with TRBJ1-6; 10 bases are shared with TRBD1. The CDR3 sequence is 17 residues long. Germline V gene sequence: CDR1 ENHRY, CDR2 SYGVKD. Trimming cost V 4 bases and J 7 bases; bases outside gene matches: 10. The CDR3 spells CAISANSGQGKNSPLHF. CDR3 nucleotides: TGTGCCATCAGTGCCAACTCGGGACAGGGGAAGAATTCACCCCTCCACTTT.

The rearrangement uses TRBV3-1 and TRBJ1-1; D is perhaps TRBD1 (6 bases). V was clipped by 0 bases and J by 4 bases, with 15 bases between them. This CDR3 is 16 amino acids long. Germline V gene data show CDR1 as LGHDT and CDR2 as YNNKEL (reference sequence). The CDR3 region has the DNA TGTGCCAGCAGCCAAGATTTCAAGGGGGTCCTCACTGAAGCTTTCTTT. Translated: CASSQDFKGVLTEAFF.

This clonotype has a handful of counts. The V and J genes are TRBV29-1 and TRBJ1-4; D not certain. This CDR3 is built from 14 residues. CDR1 and CDR2 (germline): SQVTM, ANQGSEA. V gave up 5 bases and J gave up 4 bases, with 14 bases separating them. The CDR3 here is CSVSSARGNEKLFF. The CDR3 nucleotides read TGCAGCGTTTCCTCAGCACGGGGTAATGAAAAACTGTTTTTT.

This chain links TRBV7-2 with TRBJ1-1, with 9 bases fitting TRBD1. The V and J ends lost 6 bases and 3 bases, in that order; junction bases with no gene match: 8. This CDR3 region has 15 residues. From germline, CDR1 is SGHTA and CDR2 FQGNSA. In DNA, the CDR3 is TGTGCCAGCAGGTGGGGGACAGGGCTCTACACTGAAGCTTTCTTT. It encodes CASRWGTGLYTEAFF.

This clonotype came up a few times. CDR3 DNA: TGTGCCAGCAGCGATCGGGCCAGTCTCTTGAACACTGAAGCTTTCTTT. It yields the protein CASSDRASLLNTEAFF. This chain joins TRBV7-2 and TRBJ1-1; D ambiguous. The V gene lost 5 bases and the J gene lost 0 bases, with 16 bases spanning the gap. CDR3 length equals 16 residues. Germline CDR1 is SGHTA and CDR2 is FQGNSA. Looking up the rest from reference TRBV7-2 and TRBJ1-1 gives the full variable domain: GAGVSQSPSNKVTEKGKDVELRCDPISGHTALYWYRQSLGQGLEFLIYFQGNSAPDKSGLPSDRFSAERTGGSVSTLTIQRTQQEDSAVYLCASSDRASLLNTEAFFGQGTRLTVV.

There are a few counts of this clonotype. At one end the junction does not follow the germline gene, possibly because of a read error. The genes are TRBV3-1 and TRBJ1-2; TRBD1 is a possible D gene (5 bases). Germline CDR1 and CDR2: LGHDT and YNNKEL (reference sequence). This CDR3 contains 13 residues. The CDR3 DNA sequence: TGTACCAGCAGCCGCGACAGCAACTATGGCTACACCTTC. Encoded protein: CTSSRDSNYGYTF.

This clonotype appeared a few times. This rearrangement joins TRBV7-9 to TRBJ2-1; 8 bases match TRBD1. The CDR3 has 15 residues. Germline lookup yields CDR1 SEHNR and CDR2 FQNEAQ (reference sequence). V shed 7 bases and J 1 base; nucleotides not matched to a gene: 6. In DNA, the CDR3 is TGTGCCAGCACCTTGGGACAGGATTCCTACAATGAGCAGTTCTTC. Protein product: CASTLGQDSYNEQFF.

This clonotype was counted between two and nine times. The CDR3 region has the DNA TGTGCCAGCAGACTAGCGGAGTACAATGAGCAGTTCTTC. It is translated as CASRLAEYNEQFF. The rearrangement links TRBV2 to TRBJ2-1; 8 bases are shared with TRBD2. Germline V gene data show CDR1 as SNHLY and CDR2 as FYNNEI. J gave up 4 bases and V 6 bases, and 2 bases lay outside the gene matches. The CDR3 spans 13 residues.

The chain couples TRBV2 to TRBJ2-7; D ambiguous. Between the trimmed V and J ends, which lost 3 bases and 2 bases, there was a span of 11 bases. The CDR3 is 14 amino acids. The germline V gene has CDR1 SNHLY and CDR2 FYNNEI. CDR3 sequence (DNA): TGTGCCAGCAGTGAGAGGTCCCTTACCTACGAGCAGTACTTC. It encodes CASSERSLTYEQYF.

The gene calls are TRBV4-3 and TRBJ1-2; a weak D match, TRBD1 (6 bases). CDR3 length: 15 residues. V lost 0 bases and J lost 6, with 14 bases in between. The germline V gene encodes CDR1 LGHNA and CDR2 YSLEER. CDR3 coding DNA: TGCGCCAGCAGCCAAGATCTTCAGGGGTGGAATGGCTACACCTTC. Translating gives CASSQDLQGWNGYTF.

The table lists this clonotype with a few counts. CDR3 amino acids: CASSQETGNTEKLFF. The CDR3 region has the DNA TGTGCCAGCAGCCAAGAAACGGGGAACACTGAAAAACTGTTTTTT. The V gene is TRBV4-2, the J gene TRBJ1-4; D uncertain. V gave up 0 bases and J gave up 7 bases, with 12 bases separating them. The CDR3 length is 15 residues. Germline V gene data show CDR1 as LGHNA and CDR2 as YNFKEQ.

This clonotype was found a few times. The chain has TRBV7-2 and TRBJ1-4, with D perhaps matching TRBD1 (5 bases). From germline, CDR1 is SGHTA and CDR2 FQGNSA. V lost 7 bases and J 5 bases, leaving 11 bases between the germline ends. The CDR3 is 13 residues long. CDR3 DNA: TGTGCCAGCACCAGGGACCTAAATGAAAAACTGTTTTTT. Its translation is CASTRDLNEKLFF. The full variable domain, rest sourced from reference TRBV7-2 and TRBJ1-4, is GAGVSQSPSNKVTEKGKDVELRCDPISGHTALYWYRQSLGQGLEFLIYFQGNSAPDKSGLPSDRFSAERTGGSVSTLTIQRTQQEDSAVYLCASTRDLNEKLFFGSGTQLSVL.

To note about this clonotype: An end of the junction differs from the germline gene, which may be a read error. V usage is TRBV5-5 and J usage is TRBJ2-3; D may be TRBD2 (5 bases). This CDR3 contains 14 residues. CDR1 and CDR2 from the germline V gene are SGHKS and YYEKEE (reference sequence). The chain's CDR3 is CASSYRLSTDMQYF. The CDR3, as DNA: TGTGCCAGCAGCTACCGACTAAGCACAGATATGCAGTATTTT.

This clonotype was observed a handful of times. The chain carries TRBV4-2 and TRBJ2-1; TRBD2 matches 7 bases. Germline V CDR1 and CDR2: LGHNA, YNFKEQ. J was trimmed by 5 bases and V by 4 bases; bases with no gene match: 17. The CDR3 sequence is 18 residues long. The CDR3 nucleotides read TGTGCCAGCAGCCCTCGCCCTAGCGGAGTAAACCTAAACAATGAGCAGTTCTTC. Its protein is CASSPRPSGVNLNNEQFF.

This clonotype was seen only a few times. The chain couples TRBV20-1 to TRBJ2-7; 13 bases match TRBD2. Per the germline V gene, CDR1 is DFQATT and CDR2 is SNEGSKA (reference sequence). The CDR3 contains 14 residues. After removal of 6 bases from V and 7 bases from J, the junction contained 9 bases not matched to a gene. CDR3 protein: CSASLAGGPREQYF. In DNA, the CDR3 is TGCAGTGCGTCACTAGCGGGGGGGCCTCGAGAGCAGTACTTC.

The chain uses TRBV3-1 and TRBJ2-1; D is ambiguous. The V gene's germline CDR1 is LGHDT and CDR2 YNNKEL (reference sequence). The CDR3 has 14 residues. V was trimmed by 0 bases and J by 4 bases, leaving 7 bases between them. CDR3 sequence reads: CASSQESAYNEQFF. The DNA for the CDR3 is TGTGCCAGCAGCCAAGAATCAGCGTACAATGAGCAGTTCTTC.

The V and J genes are TRBV6-2 or TRBV6-3 and TRBJ1-1; 8 nucleotides match TRBD1. Germline V lookup: CDR1 MNHEY, CDR2 SVGEGT. This CDR3 has 20 residues. V dropped 3 bases and J dropped 2; count of bases not matched to a gene: 20. The CDR3, as DNA: TGTGCCAGCAGTTATGGTCCAGGGGGCTTCGGGGAGAGGCCAAACACTGAAGCTTTCTTT. It is translated as CASSYGPGGFGERPNTEAFF.

This clonotype was picked up a small number of times. V and J are TRBV28 and TRBJ1-2; no reliable D call. Germline loops: CDR1 MDHEN, CDR2 SYDVKM. V was trimmed by 3 bases and J by 8 bases, leaving 13 bases between them. The CDR3 is 13 residues long. CDR3 sequence: CASSFPAKRGYTF. CDR3 sequence (DNA): TGTGCCAGCAGTTTCCCAGCCAAGAGGGGCTACACCTTC.

The chain links TRBV20-1 to TRBJ2-5; D uncertain. The CDR3 is 13 residues long. The germline V gene encodes CDR1 DFQATT and CDR2 SNEGSKA (reference sequence). The V and J ends lost 6 bases and 3 bases respectively, with 14 bases between them. The CDR3 protein is CSAFHIVEETQYF. The CDR3 DNA is TGCAGTGCCTTCCATATCGTGGAAGAGACCCAGTACTTC.

At least ten counts were recorded for this clonotype. The CDR3 DNA reads TGCGCCAGCAGCCAAGATGACGTGACCTACGAGCAGTACTTC. Its protein is CASSQDDVTYEQYF. V gene TRBV4-3 combines with J gene TRBJ2-7; D is uncertain. The CDR3 has 14 residues. Trimming shortened V by 0 bases and J by 2 bases, and 8 bases separated the two germline ends. CDR1 LGHNA and CDR2 YSLEER come from the germline V gene.

On this clonotype itself: This could be a read error, since a much larger clone is one nucleotide away. This rearrangement joins TRBV7-8 to TRBJ2-1; 7 positions agree with TRBD2. This CDR3 has 14 amino acids. Germline V gives CDR1 SGHVS, CDR2 FQNEAQ. With V trimmed by 2 bases and J by 9 bases, 7 bases remained unmatched. This CDR3 reads CASSLSGGGSEQFF. CDR3 bases: TGTGCCAGCAGCTTAAGTGGGGGGGGGAGTGAGCAGTTCTTC. The variable domain in full, completed from reference TRBV7-8 and TRBJ2-1, reads GAGVSQSPRYKVAKRGQDVALRCDPISGHVSLFWYQQALGQGPEFLTYFQNEAQLDKSGLPSDRFFAERPEGSVSTLKIQRTQQEDSAVYLCASSLSGGGSEQFFGPGTRLTVL.

This chain links TRBV6-1 with TRBJ2-3; D may be TRBD1 or TRBD2 (6 bases each). This CDR3 is 14 amino acids long. Trimming pared 3 bases from V and 8 bases from J, leaving 15 bases between. CDR1 and CDR2 from the germline V gene are MNHNS and SASEGT. The CDR3 loop reads CASSEIGGSGTQYF. The CDR3 nucleotides read TGTGCCAGCAGTGAGATAGGGGGGTCAGGTACGCAGTATTTT.

The genes are TRBV20-1 and TRBJ2-3; TRBD2 aligns across 8 bases. Trimming cost V 2 bases and J 0 bases; bases outside gene matches: 13. The germline CDR1 and CDR2 sequences are DFQATT and SNEGSKA (reference sequence). The CDR3 totals 18 residues. CDR3 bases: TGCAGTGCTAGAACCCCTCCCCTAGCGGGCTATAGCACAGATACGCAGTATTTT. Encoded protein: CSARTPPLAGYSTDTQYF.

This clonotype was seen more than once but under ten times. V and J are TRBV11-1 and TRBJ1-6, with D possibly matching TRBD1 (5 bases). There are 14 residues in the CDR3. V was pared by 5 bases and J by 5 bases, with 10 bases between. Germline V gene lookup returns CDR1 SGHAT and CDR2 FQDESV (reference sequence). CDR3 sequence (DNA): TGTGCCAGCAGCCGATCAGGGAATAATTCACCCCTCCACTTT. Protein product: CASSRSGNNSPLHF. The whole variable domain, remainder taken from reference TRBV11-1 and TRBJ1-6, is EAEVAQSPRYKITEKSQAVAFWCDPISGHATLYWYRQILGQGPELLVQFQDESVVDDSQLPKDRFSAERLKGVDSTLKIQPAELGDSAMYLCASSRSGNNSPLHFGNGTRLTVT.

The rearrangement links TRBV29-1 to TRBJ2-5; a possible D gene is TRBD1 (6 bases). The V gene's germline CDR1 is SQVTM and CDR2 ANQGSEA. The CDR3 runs 14 residues. The V end lost 6 bases, the J end lost 2 bases, and 16 bases lay between the germline ends. CDR3 sequence: CSVLRWGPQETQYF. DNA of the CDR3: TGCAGCGTCCTGCGATGGGGGCCACAAGAGACCCAGTACTTC.

The table lists this clonotype with a few counts. The V call is TRBV7-3, the J call TRBJ2-1; D perhaps matches TRBD2 (6 bases). The V end lost 5 bases, the J end lost 5 bases, and 16 bases lay between the germline ends. CDR3 length: 15 residues. The germline CDR1 and CDR2 sequences are SGHTA and FQGTGA. The CDR3 sequence is CASSISSGTHNEQFF. Written as DNA, the CDR3 is TGTGCCAGCAGCATAAGTTCCGGGACTCACAATGAGCAGTTCTTC.

This clonotype was seen a few times. The rearrangement links TRBV3-1 to TRBJ2-4; D perhaps matches TRBD1 (5 bases). The DNA matches TRBJ2-7 better at its end, which makes the J call doubtful. CDR1 is LGHDT, CDR2 YNNKEL, per germline (reference sequence). This CDR3 contains 14 residues. Here the CDR3 DNA reads TGTGCCAGCAGCCAAGGCGCAGGGACCTACGAGCAGTACTTC. Amino acid sequence: CASSQGAGTYEQYF.

This clonotype showed up just a few times. The V gene is TRBV2, the J gene TRBJ2-5; D possibly corresponds to TRBD1 (5 bases). CDR1 and CDR2 from the germline V gene are SNHLY and FYNNEI. The CDR3 is 13 amino acids. V lost 7 bases to trimming and J lost 3 bases, with 12 bases between them. CDR3 protein: CASTQSREETQYF. CDR3 nucleotides: TGTGCCAGCACCCAGAGCAGGGAAGAGACCCAGTACTTC.

On this clonotype: Lacking the conserved final phenylalanine or tryptophan, this CDR3 likely reflects a read error. The V call is TRBV3-1, the J call TRBJ2-7, with a weak D call TRBD2 (6 bases). The germline V gene has CDR1 LGHDT and CDR2 YNNKEL (reference sequence). CDR3 length equals 14 residues. The V and J ends lost 4 bases and 2 bases respectively, with 12 bases between them. CDR3: CASSLGTGTYEQYL. In DNA, the CDR3 is TGTGCCAGCAGCCTGGGGACTGGAACCTACGAGCAGTACTTA.

This clonotype was picked up a small number of times. V and J are TRBV24-1 and TRBJ2-3, with D perhaps matching TRBD1 (6 bases). The CDR3 is 11 residues long. Germline V gene sequence: CDR1 KGHDR, CDR2 SFDVKD. Trimming cost V 8 bases and J 6 bases, with 8 bases left between them. Here the CDR3 reads CATMRGDTQYF. CDR3 coding DNA: TGTGCCACCATGAGGGGGGATACGCAGTATTTT.

This clonotype occurred many times. The chain's CDR3 is CASSAERGPQNTQYF. The CDR3 DNA follows: TGTGCCAGCAGTGCCGAGCGGGGACCACAGAATACGCAGTATTTT. The V and J genes are TRBV6-1 and TRBJ2-3, with 7 bases fitting TRBD2. V shed 4 bases, J shed 7 bases, and the junction held 11 bases outside the gene matches. CDR1 and CDR2 (germline): MNHNS, SASEGT. The CDR3 sequence is 15 residues long.